This entry lists 32 T cell receptor beta chains sequenced from one sample in a study of regulatory T cells in long-lasting Graves disease. HTBI primers from iRepertoire and Arm-PCR of CDR3 regions yielded the TCR beta libraries. TCRdb analysed the multiplex PCR reads with MiXCR anew, one entry per CDR3 protein. Of about 450,000 distinct CDR3 sequences in the sample, about 15% were seen once. Time point: newly diagnosed GD, antithyroid drugs for less than 3 months. PBMC-derived RNA was used for the TCR library. Another study also made use of these data, one on T cells in Graves' hyperthyroidism and ophthalmopathy.

Here the sequenced sample was peripheral blood mononuclear cells (PBMCs), taken at new diagnosis, from a patient treated with antithyroid drugs. Receptor source: a woman in her fifties or sixties with Graves disease.

A word on this clonotype: A far larger clone lies a single base away; this is likely a read error. This chain connects TRBV11-2 to TRBJ2-1, with D possibly matching TRBD1 (5 bases). The end of the DNA aligns better with TRBJ2-4, so the J call may be wrong. This CDR3 comprises 16 residues. Germline CDR1 reads SGHAT; CDR2 reads FQNNGV. This CDR3 reads CASSLNQGPWEGIQYF. In nucleotides, the CDR3 is TGTGCCAGCAGCTTAAACCAGGGTCCGTGGGAAGGCATTCAGTACTTC.

The chain has TRBV3-1 and TRBJ2-6; 7 bases map to TRBD1. After removal of 1 base from V and 2 bases from J, the junction contained 5 bases not matched to a gene. The CDR3 is made up of 17 amino acids. CDR1 is LGHDT and CDR2 is YNNKEL in the germline V gene (reference sequence). CDR3 region: CASSQGQGVAGANVLTF. CDR3 DNA sequence: TGTGCCAGCAGCCAAGGGCAGGGGGTGGCTGGGGCCAACGTCCTGACTTTC. Variable domain in full (rest from reference TRBV3-1 and TRBJ2-6): DTAVSQTPKYLVTQMGNDKSIKCEQNLGHDTMYWYKQDSKKFLKIMFSYNNKELIINETVPNRFSPKSPDKAHLNLHINSLELGDSAVYFCASSQGQGVAGANVLTFGAGSRLTVL.

Concerning this clonotype itself: A much more abundant neighbour one base away suggests this may be a read error. Here the CDR3 omits its conserved ending phenylalanine or tryptophan, so a read error is the likely source. The chain's CDR3 is CASSSGLATQETQYL. The DNA for the CDR3 is TGCGCCAGCAGTTCCGGACTAGCGACACAAGAGACCCAGTACCTC. The chain employs TRBV5-1 and TRBJ2-5; 9 nucleotides line up with TRBD2. Germline V CDR1 and CDR2: SGHRS, YFSETQ. The CDR3 totals 15 residues. The V segment lost 5 bases and the J segment 2 bases; nucleotides outside the gene matches: 7.

V is TRBV5-6 and J is TRBJ1-2, with D unresolved. Germline V gene sequence: CDR1 SGHDT, CDR2 YYEEEE. The CDR3 is 14 residues long. The V gene lost 2 bases and the J gene lost 0 bases, with 8 bases spanning the gap. This CDR3 is CASSFKVPNYGYTF. As DNA, the CDR3 is TGTGCCAGCAGCTTCAAGGTTCCTAACTATGGCTACACCTTC.

In the case of this clonotype: A read error may be the cause here, since a much bigger clone is one base away. The chain carries TRBV9 and TRBJ2-7, with a weak D call TRBD2 (6 bases). V was trimmed by 0 bases and J by 2 bases, leaving 12 bases between them. In germline, CDR1 is SGDLS, CDR2 YYNGEE. This CDR3 region has 15 residues. The CDR3 DNA reads TGTGCCAGCAGCGTAGGGTGGCGGGACCCCTACGAGCAGTACTTC. It yields the protein CASSVGWRDPYEQYF. The full variable domain, completed using reference TRBV9 and TRBJ2-7, is DSGVTQTPKHLITATGQRVTLRCSPRSGDLSVYWYQQSLDQGLQFLIQYYNGEERAKGNILERFSAQQFPDLHSELNLSSLELGDSALYFCASSVGWRDPYEQYFGPGTRLTVT.

This clonotype has at least ten counts. The chain joins TRBV7-9 to TRBJ2-5; the D is unclear. Trimming removed 3 bases from V and 5 bases from J, with 7 bases in between. The CDR3 runs to 12 residues. Germline loops: CDR1 SEHNR, CDR2 FQNEAQ (reference sequence). The CDR3 bases are TGTGCCAGCAGCTTTCCGAGGGAGACCCAGTACTTC. Translating gives CASSFPRETQYF.

This clonotype was recorded only once. The V call is TRBV18, the J call TRBJ2-5; the D is unclear. V dropped 3 bases and J dropped 5 bases, with 16 bases sitting between them. Germline lookup yields CDR1 KGHSH and CDR2 LQKENI. The CDR3 is 15 residues long. The CDR3 loop is CASSPRQEVGETQYF. The CDR3 DNA is TGTGCCAGCTCACCGCGTCAGGAAGTGGGGGAGACCCAGTACTTC. The variable domain in full, completed from reference TRBV18 and TRBJ2-5, reads NAGVMQNPRHLVRRRGQEARLRCSPMKGHSHVYWYRQLPEEGLKFMVYLQKENIIDESGMPKERFSAEFPKEGPSILRIQQVVRGDSAAYFCASSPRQEVGETQYFGPGTRLLVL.

In this sample, this clonotype turned up many times. V and J are TRBV28 and TRBJ2-5; D uncertain. V shed 0 bases and J shed 1 base, with 9 bases lying between them. Germline loops: CDR1 MDHEN, CDR2 SYDVKM. The CDR3 sequence is 15 residues long. The CDR3 sequence: CASSLWRQLQETQYF. The DNA for the CDR3 is TGTGCCAGCAGTTTATGGCGCCAACTCCAAGAGACCCAGTACTTC.

This clonotype was seen more than once but under ten times. This rearrangement joins TRBV5-1 to TRBJ1-1, with 7 bases lining up with TRBD1. V dropped 3 bases and J dropped 0; count of bases not matched to a gene: 5. CDR1 is SGHRS and CDR2 is YFSETQ in the germline V gene. This CDR3 is built from 15 residues. The CDR3 DNA follows: TGCGCCAGCAGCTCCCTACAGGGGTTGAACACTGAAGCTTTCTTT. Amino acids: CASSSLQGLNTEAFF.

On this clonotype itself: The junction does not match germline at one end; this may be a read error. The gene calls are TRBV7-7 and TRBJ2-7, with a weak D call TRBD2 (6 bases). There are 14 residues in the CDR3. Germline lookup yields CDR1 SSHAT and CDR2 FNYEAQ (reference sequence). Written as DNA, the CDR3 is TGTGCTAGCAGCTTATCGGGGGATTCCTACGAGCAGTACTTC. Amino acid sequence: CASSLSGDSYEQYF.

CDR3 residues: CASSVEGVGSSGEGTDTQYF. The CDR3 DNA reads as TGTGCCAGCAGCGTAGAAGGAGTGGGGTCTAGCGGGGAGGGCACAGATACGCAGTATTTT. The V and J genes are TRBV9 and TRBJ2-3, with 9 positions matching TRBD2. V gave up 0 bases and J gave up 1 base; unmatched junction bases: 15. The germline CDR1 and CDR2 sequences are SGDLS and YYNGEE. CDR3 length equals 20 residues.

This CDR3 is CASSLWSQGSGDTQYF. The CDR3 DNA follows: TGCGCCAGCAGCTTGTGGTCACAGGGGTCGGGGGATACGCAGTATTTT. The chain recombines TRBV5-1 with TRBJ2-3; 7 bases line up with TRBD1. This CDR3 spans 16 amino acids. Germline loops: CDR1 SGHRS, CDR2 YFSETQ. The J segment lost 6 bases and the V segment lost 1 base, leaving 11 bases of the junction unmatched.

This clonotype was picked up many times. V and J are TRBV5-1 and TRBJ1-2, with no clear D. The CDR3 loop spans 12 amino acids. V lost 0 bases and J lost 6, with 6 bases in between. The V gene's germline CDR1 is SGHRS and CDR2 YFSETQ. The CDR3 spells CASSLGTHGYTF. CDR3 DNA: TGCGCCAGCAGCTTGGGCACCCATGGCTACACCTTC. The full variable domain, in which reference TRBV5-1 and TRBJ1-2 provide the parts outside the CDR3, is KAGVTQTPRYLIKTRGQQVTLSCSPISGHRSVSWYQQTPGQGLQFLFEYFSETQRNKGNFPGRFSGRQFSNSRSEMNVSTLELGDSALYLCASSLGTHGYTFGSGTRLTVV.

This clonotype was detected many times. The V call is TRBV5-6, the J call TRBJ2-1; TRBD2 aligns across 7 bases. The CDR3 extends over 15 amino acids. J gave up 5 bases and V 0 bases, and 5 bases lay outside the gene matches. Germline values: CDR1 SGHDT, CDR2 YYEEEE. CDR3 sequence reads: CASSLVGGNDNEQFF. The CDR3 nucleotides are TGTGCCAGCAGCTTGGTGGGAGGGAATGACAATGAGCAGTTCTTC.

This clonotype was observed many times. This sequence joins TRBV3-1 and TRBJ2-3; D is possibly TRBD1 or TRBD2 (7 bases each). V was pared by 3 bases and J by 5 bases, with 18 bases between. The CDR3 extends over 16 amino acids. Germline V gene sequence: CDR1 LGHDT, CDR2 YNNKEL (reference sequence). The CDR3 loop is CASSQGQTSLQDTQYF. The CDR3 coding sequence is TGTGCCAGCAGCCAGGGACAGACTAGCCTACAAGATACGCAGTATTTT.

The rearrangement joins TRBV4-1 to TRBJ2-7, with D perhaps matching TRBD1 or TRBD2 (5 bases each). V was pared by 1 base and J by 0 bases, with 10 bases between. The CDR3 is made up of 15 amino acids. From germline, CDR1 is MGHRA and CDR2 YSYEKL. For the CDR3, the DNA is TGCGCCAGCAGCCAAGGCCGGGACCACTCCTACGAGCAGTACTTC. Amino acid sequence: CASSQGRDHSYEQYF.

This clonotype was detected many times. The chain has TRBV27 and TRBJ1-6; D might be TRBD1 (5 bases). CDR3 length: 14 amino acids. Trimming pared 4 bases from V and 7 bases from J, leaving 11 bases between. Germline CDR1 and CDR2: MNHEY and SMNVEV (reference sequence). CDR3 DNA sequence: TGTGCCAGCAGTTCCCAGGGTCGCAATTCACCCCTCCACTTT. Translated: CASSSQGRNSPLHF.

The V call is TRBV19, the J call TRBJ1-5; 11 bases line up with TRBD1. J gave up 2 bases and V 5 bases, and 8 bases lay outside the gene matches. Germline-derived CDR1 and CDR2 are LNHDA and SQIVND (reference sequence). This CDR3 is built from 17 residues. The CDR3 sequence: CASSHGTGGFGNQPQHF. As DNA, the CDR3 is TGTGCCAGTAGTCACGGGACAGGGGGATTCGGCAATCAGCCCCAGCATTTT.

This clonotype showed up just a few times. The genes are TRBV4-1 and TRBJ2-7, with 9 bases aligning to TRBD2. The CDR3 covers 17 residues. Germline V gene sequence: CDR1 MGHRA, CDR2 YSYEKL. V dropped 3 bases and J dropped 5; count of bases not matched to a gene: 14. The CDR3 DNA reads as TGCGCCAGCAGCCACGAGAAGTCTGTAGCGGGAGCTAACGAGCAGTACTTC. Its translation: CASSHEKSVAGANEQYF.

The chain links TRBV30 to TRBJ2-1, with D possibly TRBD1 on 6 matching bases. Germline-derived CDR1 and CDR2 are GTSNPN and SVGIG (reference sequence). The V end was cut by 0 bases, the J end by 6 bases, with 12 bases between. This CDR3 is built from 14 residues. CDR3 amino acids: CAWSVGGTCNEQFF. The CDR3 DNA follows: TGTGCCTGGAGTGTAGGGGGAACATGCAATGAGCAGTTCTTC.

This clonotype was counted only a few times. This chain's CDR3 is CASSQEGTSRNNEQFF. The CDR3 nucleotides are TGCGCCAGCAGCCAAGAGGGGACTAGCAGAAACAATGAGCAGTTCTTC. The chain links TRBV4-1 to TRBJ2-1, with 9 bases fitting TRBD2. J lost 5 bases, V lost 0 bases, and 5 bases had no gene match. Germline V gene sequence: CDR1 MGHRA, CDR2 YSYEKL. The CDR3 extends over 16 amino acids.

This clonotype was seen ten or more times. This chain links TRBV5-1 with TRBJ1-1; 9 bases are a match to TRBD1. V was pared by 2 bases and J by 0 bases, with 8 bases of the junction left unmatched. In germline, CDR1 is SGHRS, CDR2 YFSETQ. This CDR3 spans 17 amino acids. The CDR3 DNA reads TGCGCCAGCAGCTTAGGACGGACAGGGGACATGAACACTGAAGCTTTCTTT. It is translated as CASSLGRTGDMNTEAFF.

This clonotype was seen a handful of times. This may be a read error, as it is one base from a much larger clone. This chain connects TRBV2 to TRBJ2-7; 8 bases are shared with TRBD2. Germline V gene sequence: CDR1 SNHLY, CDR2 FYNNEI. This CDR3 has 13 residues. V trimming: 11 bases; J trimming: 6 bases; junction bases outside the gene matches: 12. CDR3 DNA: TGTGCCGCTCAAAAGCGGGGGCGCAGCGAGCAGTACTTC. Protein sequence: CAAQKRGRSEQYF.

As to this clonotype: Possible read error: a much larger clone is one base away. The chain uses TRBV3-1 and TRBJ2-4; 9 positions match TRBD1. This CDR3 spans 14 amino acids. With 1 base clipped from V and 8 bases from J, the junction kept 3 bases outside the gene matches. CDR1 and CDR2 (germline): LGHDT, YNNKEL (reference sequence). CDR3 DNA sequence: TGTGCCAGCAGCCAAGCCGGGACAGGGCACATTCAGTACTTC. Protein sequence: CASSQAGTGHIQYF.

This clonotype was counted ten times or more. The genes are TRBV10-3 and TRBJ2-3; 12 positions match TRBD2. Unmatched junction bases numbered 4, after V lost 8 bases and J lost 4 bases. From germline, CDR1 is ENHRY and CDR2 SYGVKD. The CDR3 loop spans 14 amino acids. For the CDR3, the DNA is TGTGCCATCCGACTAGCGGGAGAGGCAGATACGCAGTATTTT. Amino acid sequence: CAIRLAGEADTQYF.

Turning to this clonotype: Relative to the germline gene, one junction end is altered; a read error may explain this. V is TRBV7-9 and J is TRBJ1-2; no definite D call. CDR1 SEHNR and CDR2 FQNEAQ come from the germline V gene (reference sequence). This CDR3 spans 13 amino acids. The CDR3 is CVSTPVQDYGYTF. CDR3 DNA: TGTGTCAGCACCCCCGTGCAGGACTATGGCTACACCTTC.

This clonotype has at least ten counts. The rearrangement joins TRBV11-1 to TRBJ2-7; perhaps TRBD2 as D (6 bases). Germline V lookup: CDR1 SGHAT, CDR2 FQDESV (reference sequence). Trimming left V 2 bases short and J 2 bases short, with 16 bases between. The CDR3 totals 16 residues. The CDR3: CASSLSRGLSAYEQYF. CDR3 DNA: TGTGCCAGCAGCTTATCCCGGGGACTTAGCGCCTACGAGCAGTACTTC.

This clonotype was seen many times. This chain links TRBV18 with TRBJ2-7; 13 bases line up with TRBD2. The CDR3 totals 15 residues. The germline V gene has CDR1 KGHSH and CDR2 LQKENI. The V gene end was trimmed by 3 bases and the J gene end by 4 bases; junction bases not matched to a gene: 3. CDR3 coding DNA: TGTGCCAGCTCACCGGGACTAGCGGGGCAATACGAGCAGTACTTC. Amino acids: CASSPGLAGQYEQYF. Variable domain in full (rest from reference TRBV18 and TRBJ2-7): NAGVMQNPRHLVRRRGQEARLRCSPMKGHSHVYWYRQLPEEGLKFMVYLQKENIIDESGMPKERFSAEFPKEGPSILRIQQVVRGDSAAYFCASSPGLAGQYEQYFGPGTRLTVT.

This clonotype was seen only a few times. V usage is TRBV7-9 and J usage is TRBJ2-7; D is perhaps TRBD2 (6 bases). CDR1 is SEHNR, CDR2 FQNEAQ, per germline (reference sequence). This CDR3 is 16 amino acids long. V was clipped by 2 bases and J by 2 bases, with 16 bases between them. For the CDR3, the DNA is TGTGCCAGCAGCTTATTTCTAGGGGAGGCGGCCTACGAGCAGTACTTC. This gives the protein CASSLFLGEAAYEQYF.

The chain carries TRBV30 and TRBJ2-7, with 10 nucleotides matching TRBD1. Per the germline V gene, CDR1 is GTSNPN and CDR2 is SVGIG (reference sequence). CDR3 length: 13 amino acids. V was clipped by 4 bases and J by 3 bases; unmatched bases: 3. The CDR3 reads CAWNRTGGYEQYF. The CDR3 DNA reads TGTGCCTGGAATCGGACAGGGGGCTACGAGCAGTACTTC.

This clonotype was observed at least ten times. This chain uses TRBV7-2 with TRBJ2-3; 8 bases map to TRBD2. This CDR3 has 14 residues. Germline CDR1 reads SGHTA; CDR2 reads FQGNSA. J gave up 9 bases and V 8 bases, and 13 bases lay outside the gene matches. The CDR3: CASGGAGGVLTQYF. In DNA, the CDR3 is TGTGCCAGCGGGGGGGCGGGAGGCGTTTTGACGCAGTATTTT.

In its sample, this clonotype was seen many times. The rearrangement uses TRBV30 and TRBJ2-7, with 8 bases fitting TRBD1. The J segment lost 5 bases and the V segment lost 1 base, leaving 10 bases of the junction unmatched. The germline V gene has CDR1 GTSNPN and CDR2 SVGIG (reference sequence). The CDR3 runs 15 residues. The CDR3 nucleotides are TGTGCCTGGAGTGCTTTCGACAGGGGCGGCGACGAGCAGTACTTC. Translating gives CAWSAFDRGGDEQYF.